This is a list of T cell receptor beta chains from one sample in a study of chemoradiotherapy in HPV16-positive cancers. Measured with immunoSEQ multiplex PCR; TCRdb has only the in-frame clones, and not every one. Of 40,000 or so clones listed, around 76% are singletons. The starting material was blood, obtained from a patient who underwent chemoradiotherapy. These TCRs come from a human donor with HPV-associated anogenital cancer. The CDR3 runs from the conserved cysteine through the conserved F or W. The order of the fields is V gene, J gene, clone size, D gene, CDR3 protein, CDR3 DNA. A D gene is named only where the DNA matches it firmly. For some rows the clone size is stated as once, few or many, or as a class when expanded; others skip it.

v_gene: TRBV4-2; j_gene: TRBJ2-3; abundance: .; d_gene: TRBD2; CDR3aa: CASSQGRLADAITGTDTQYF; CDR3nt: TGTGCCAGCAGCCAAGGTAGGCTAGCGGACGCGATCACCGGCACAGATACGCAGTATTTT
v_gene: TRBV19; j_gene: TRBJ1-2; abundance: few; d_gene: TRBD1; CDR3aa: CASAYQGASFYGYTF; CDR3nt: TGTGCCAGCGCCTATCAGGGGGCGTCGTTCTATGGCTACACCTTC
v_gene: TRBV10-3; j_gene: TRBJ2-2; abundance: few; d_gene: .; CDR3aa: CAISAAGSISGELFF; CDR3nt: TGTGCCATCAGTGCCGCCGGGTCGATCAGCGGGGAGCTGTTTTTT
v_gene: TRBV10-3; j_gene: TRBJ1-1; abundance: .; d_gene: TRBD1; CDR3aa: CAIRRGTENTEAFF; CDR3nt: TGTGCCATCAGAAGGGGGACAGAGAACACTGAAGCTTTCTTT
v_gene: TRBV7-8; j_gene: TRBJ2-7; abundance: .; d_gene: .; CDR3aa: CASSLGTVSSYEQYF; CDR3nt: TGTGCCAGCAGCTTAGGGACTGTAAGCTCCTACGAGCAGTACTTC
v_gene: TRBV7-9; j_gene: TRBJ2-5; abundance: once; d_gene: .; CDR3aa: CASSLGGIGGRETQYF; CDR3nt: TGTGCCAGCAGCTTAGGCGGTATCGGGGGGCGAGAGACCCAGTACTTC
v_gene: TRBV7-2; j_gene: TRBJ2-5; abundance: .; d_gene: .; CDR3aa: CASSPWDGEETQYF; CDR3nt: TGTGCCAGCAGCCCGTGGGACGGGGAAGAGACCCAGTACTTC
v_gene: TRBV15; j_gene: TRBJ1-4; abundance: .; d_gene: .; CDR3aa: CATSRDLGVRDEKLFF; CDR3nt: TGTGCCACCAGCAGAGATCTGGGGGTCCGGGATGAAAAACTGTTTTTT
v_gene: TRBV19; j_gene: TRBJ2-6; abundance: .; d_gene: .; CDR3aa: CATSRGGANVLTF; CDR3nt: TGTGCCACCTCAAGGGGTGGGGCCAACGTCCTGACTTTC
v_gene: TRBV7-9; j_gene: TRBJ2-7; abundance: .; d_gene: TRBD1; CDR3aa: CASSPRDRAPYEQYF; CDR3nt: TGTGCCAGCAGCCCCAGGGACAGAGCTCCCTACGAGCAGTACTTC
v_gene: TRBV6-1; j_gene: TRBJ1-4; abundance: few; d_gene: TRBD1; CDR3aa: CASRSGQGNEKLFF; CDR3nt: TGTGCCAGCAGATCGGGACAGGGAAATGAAAAACTGTTTTTT
v_gene: TRBV11-1; j_gene: TRBJ2-3; abundance: .; d_gene: .; CDR3aa: CASSLGQIDTQYF; CDR3nt: TGTGCCAGCAGCTTAGGCCAGATAGATACGCAGTATTTT
v_gene: TRBV6-1; j_gene: TRBJ1-6; abundance: .; d_gene: .; CDR3aa: CASSELGGTNSPLHF; CDR3nt: TGTGCCAGCAGTGAACTCGGGGGCACTAATTCACCCCTCCACTTT
v_gene: TRBV5-4; j_gene: TRBJ2-1; abundance: .; d_gene: TRBD2; CDR3aa: CASSGKSGLAGGQSNEQFF; CDR3nt: TGTGCCAGCAGCGGGAAATCTGGACTAGCGGGGGGGCAATCGAATGAGCAGTTCTTC
v_gene: TRBV7-3; j_gene: TRBJ2-7; abundance: .; d_gene: .; CDR3aa: CASSRGGSSYEQYF; CDR3nt: TGTGCCAGCAGCCGCGGGGGCAGCTCCTACGAGCAGTACTTC
v_gene: TRBV9; j_gene: TRBJ1-2; abundance: .; d_gene: .; CDR3aa: CASSVSGGYGYTF; CDR3nt: TGTGCCAGCAGCGTATCGGGGGGATATGGCTACACCTTC
v_gene: TRBV2; j_gene: TRBJ2-7; abundance: once; d_gene: TRBD1; CDR3aa: CASRGTGGSTYEQYF; CDR3nt: TGTGCCAGCAGGGGGACAGGGGGCAGTACCTACGAGCAGTACTTC
v_gene: TRBV9; j_gene: TRBJ2-7; abundance: .; d_gene: .; CDR3aa: CASSVGGWAINEQYF; CDR3nt: TGTGCCAGCAGCGTAGGTGGATGGGCGATCAACGAGCAGTACTTC
v_gene: TRBV7-2; j_gene: TRBJ2-7; abundance: once; d_gene: .; CDR3aa: CASSLVSGKYEQYF; CDR3nt: TGTGCCAGCAGCTTAGTCTCGGGAAAATACGAGCAGTACTTC
v_gene: TRBV14; j_gene: TRBJ1-2; abundance: .; d_gene: .; CDR3aa: CASSQDRLGRRGYTF; CDR3nt: TGTGCCAGCAGCCAAGATCGGTTAGGGAGGAGAGGCTACACCTTC
v_gene: TRBV6-1; j_gene: TRBJ2-6; abundance: .; d_gene: .; CDR3aa: CASSVNNPGANVLTF; CDR3nt: TGTGCCAGCAGTGTTAATAACCCAGGGGCCAACGTCCTGACTTTC
v_gene: TRBV5-1; j_gene: TRBJ2-7; abundance: .; d_gene: .; CDR3aa: CASSLGSGRGEQYF; CDR3nt: TGCGCCAGCAGCTTGGGTTCGGGTCGAGGCGAGCAGTACTTC
v_gene: TRBV2; j_gene: TRBJ2-3; abundance: few; d_gene: .; CDR3aa: CASLDRLTDTQYF; CDR3nt: TGTGCCAGTTTGGACAGACTCACAGATACGCAGTATTTT
v_gene: TRBV5-1; j_gene: TRBJ2-5; abundance: once; d_gene: TRBD1; CDR3aa: CASSTTTTGGQETQYF; CDR3nt: TGCGCCAGCAGCACGACCACGACAGGGGGGCAAGAGACCCAGTACTTC
v_gene: TRBV6-5; j_gene: TRBJ2-1; abundance: few; d_gene: .; CDR3aa: CASSRGNEQFF; CDR3nt: TGTGCCAGCTCCAGGGGCAATGAGCAGTTCTTC
v_gene: TRBV28; j_gene: TRBJ2-7; abundance: .; d_gene: TRBD1; CDR3aa: CASSLDRVLHEQYF; CDR3nt: TGTGCCAGCAGTTTAGACAGGGTTTTGCACGAGCAGTACTTC
v_gene: TRBV4-3; j_gene: TRBJ1-1; abundance: .; d_gene: .; CDR3aa: CASSQVAAENTEAFF; CDR3nt: TGCGCCAGCAGCCAAGTCGCAGCAGAGAACACTGAAGCTTTCTTT
v_gene: TRBV30; j_gene: TRBJ2-7; abundance: .; d_gene: .; CDR3aa: CAWSGGYEQYF; CDR3nt: TGTGCCTGGAGTGGAGGCTACGAGCAGTACTTC
v_gene: TRBV5-1; j_gene: TRBJ1-4; abundance: .; d_gene: .; CDR3aa: CASSSSREGVNEKLFF; CDR3nt: TGCGCCAGCAGCTCGTCCAGGGAGGGGGTTAATGAAAAACTGTTTTTT
v_gene: TRBV18; j_gene: TRBJ2-5; abundance: .; d_gene: TRBD1; CDR3aa: CASSPPTGWVETQYF; CDR3nt: TGTGCCAGCTCACCACCGACAGGGTGGGTCGAGACCCAGTACTTC
v_gene: TRBV11-1; j_gene: TRBJ2-7; abundance: .; d_gene: .; CDR3aa: CASSRQGSYEQYF; CDR3nt: TGTGCCAGCAGTCGTCAGGGGTCCTACGAGCAGTACTTC
v_gene: TRBV10-3; j_gene: TRBJ2-3; abundance: .; d_gene: TRBD1; CDR3aa: CAISGRDRGTDTQYF; CDR3nt: TGTGCCATCAGTGGACGGGACAGGGGCACAGATACGCAGTATTTT
v_gene: TRBV7-3; j_gene: TRBJ2-3; abundance: .; d_gene: .; CDR3aa: CASSRAGSTDTQYF; CDR3nt: TGTGCCAGCTCCCGCGCGGGGAGCACAGATACGCAGTATTTT
v_gene: TRBV10-3; j_gene: TRBJ1-1; abundance: .; d_gene: .; CDR3aa: CAIRNLDSEAFF; CDR3nt: TGTGCCATCAGGAATTTGGACAGTGAAGCTTTCTTT
v_gene: TRBV7-2; j_gene: TRBJ2-5; abundance: .; d_gene: .; CDR3aa: CASSLGLKGSQYF; CDR3nt: TGTGCCAGCAGCTTAGGTCTAAAAGGCTCCCAGTACTTC
v_gene: TRBV7-3; j_gene: TRBJ2-5; abundance: once; d_gene: .; CDR3aa: CASSLTSGETQYF; CDR3nt: TGTGCCAGCAGCTTAACGAGCGGAGAGACCCAGTACTTC
v_gene: TRBV11-3; j_gene: TRBJ1-1; abundance: .; d_gene: .; CDR3aa: CASSSRRAGRAFF; CDR3nt: TGTGCCAGCAGCTCGAGACGGGCCGGACGGGCTTTCTTT
v_gene: TRBV18; j_gene: TRBJ1-6; abundance: few; d_gene: TRBD1; CDR3aa: CASSPPSGRGLNSPLHF; CDR3nt: TGTGCCAGCTCACCACCGAGCGGCAGGGGGCTTAATTCACCCCTCCACTTT
v_gene: TRBV6-5; j_gene: TRBJ2-3; abundance: once; d_gene: .; CDR3aa: CASSYSTRRDTDTQYF; CDR3nt: TGTGCCAGCAGTTACAGTACGAGGAGGGATACAGATACGCAGTATTTT
v_gene: TRBV4-1; j_gene: TRBJ1-6; abundance: .; d_gene: TRBD1; CDR3aa: CASSQTGEYSPLHF; CDR3nt: TGCGCCAGCAGCCAGACAGGGGAGTATTCACCCCTCCACTTT
v_gene: TRBV2; j_gene: TRBJ1-4; abundance: .; d_gene: TRBD1; CDR3aa: CASRGQPTEKLFF; CDR3nt: TGTGCCAGCAGGGGACAGCCGACTGAAAAACTGTTTTTT
v_gene: TRBV19; j_gene: TRBJ1-6; abundance: .; d_gene: TRBD1; CDR3aa: CASTSGTVNSPLHF; CDR3nt: TGTGCCAGTACCTCCGGGACAGTTAATTCACCCCTCCACTTT
v_gene: TRBV20-1; j_gene: TRBJ2-5; abundance: .; d_gene: .; CDR3aa: CSAALQETQYF; CDR3nt: TGCAGTGCTGCCCTACAAGAGACCCAGTACTTC
v_gene: TRBV19; j_gene: TRBJ1-2; abundance: few; d_gene: TRBD1; CDR3aa: CASSSQDRVIGYTF; CDR3nt: TGTGCCAGTAGTAGCCAGGACAGGGTTATTGGCTACACCTTC
v_gene: TRBV2; j_gene: TRBJ1-2; abundance: .; d_gene: .; CDR3aa: CATSGLGTFNYGYTF; CDR3nt: TGTGCCACCTCGGGTCTGGGCACCTTTAACTATGGCTACACCTTC
v_gene: TRBV7-3; j_gene: TRBJ2-3; abundance: once; d_gene: TRBD2; CDR3aa: CASSSVAGGPPDTQYF; CDR3nt: TGTGCCAGCAGCTCAGTAGCGGGGGGCCCCCCAGATACGCAGTATTTT
v_gene: TRBV6-1; j_gene: TRBJ1-4; abundance: .; d_gene: .; CDR3aa: CASREESEKLFF; CDR3nt: TGTGCCAGCCGTGAAGAAAGCGAAAAACTGTTTTTT
v_gene: TRBV4-1; j_gene: TRBJ1-1; abundance: .; d_gene: .; CDR3aa: CASSQDLRGNTEAFF; CDR3nt: TGCGCCAGCAGCCAAGATCTCCGAGGGAACACTGAAGCTTTCTTT
v_gene: TRBV18; j_gene: TRBJ1-5; abundance: few; d_gene: .; CDR3aa: CASSPSNAYSNQPQHF; CDR3nt: TGTGCCAGCTCACCAAGTAACGCATATAGCAATCAGCCCCAGCATTTT
v_gene: TRBV5-1; j_gene: TRBJ2-2; abundance: .; d_gene: TRBD2; CDR3aa: CASSLGLAGTAGELFF; CDR3nt: TGCGCCAGCAGCTTGGGGCTAGCGGGGACTGCCGGGGAGCTGTTTTTT
v_gene: TRBV19; j_gene: TRBJ1-2; abundance: .; d_gene: TRBD1; CDR3aa: CASRKPGQGFGYTF; CDR3nt: TGTGCCAGTAGGAAACCGGGACAGGGATTTGGCTACACCTTC
v_gene: TRBV7-3; j_gene: TRBJ2-5; abundance: .; d_gene: TRBD1; CDR3aa: CASSLTGGSQETQYF; CDR3nt: TGTGCCAGCAGCTTGACAGGGGGGTCCCAAGAGACCCAGTACTTC
v_gene: TRBV6-5; j_gene: TRBJ2-3; abundance: .; d_gene: TRBD1; CDR3aa: CASSYGQGKDTQYF; CDR3nt: TGTGCCAGCAGTTATGGACAGGGAAAAGATACGCAGTATTTT
v_gene: TRBV5-1; j_gene: TRBJ2-3; abundance: .; d_gene: .; CDR3aa: CASSLLRGTDTQYF; CDR3nt: TGCGCCAGCAGCCTCCTCCGGGGCACAGATACGCAGTATTTT
v_gene: TRBV29-1; j_gene: TRBJ1-1; abundance: .; d_gene: .; CDR3aa: CSVLPGGAEAFF; CDR3nt: TGCAGCGTGCTTCCGGGAGGAGCTGAAGCTTTCTTT
v_gene: TRBV7-7; j_gene: TRBJ2-3; abundance: .; d_gene: .; CDR3aa: CASSLGPEDTQYF; CDR3nt: TGTGCCAGCAGCTTAGGGCCAGAAGATACGCAGTATTTT
v_gene: TRBV5-1; j_gene: TRBJ2-1; abundance: .; d_gene: .; CDR3aa: CASSLGNTGFYNEQFF; CDR3nt: TGCGCCAGCAGCTTAGGGAATACAGGGTTCTACAATGAGCAGTTCTTC
v_gene: TRBV19; j_gene: TRBJ1-1; abundance: .; d_gene: .; CDR3aa: CASSIGGAAEAFF; CDR3nt: TGTGCCAGTAGTATAGGAGGGGCCGCTGAAGCTTTCTTT
v_gene: TRBV16; j_gene: TRBJ1-6; abundance: .; d_gene: .; CDR3aa: CASSRRGEGSYNSPLHF; CDR3nt: TGTGCCAGCAGCCGCAGGGGAGAGGGGTCCTATAATTCACCCCTCCACTTT